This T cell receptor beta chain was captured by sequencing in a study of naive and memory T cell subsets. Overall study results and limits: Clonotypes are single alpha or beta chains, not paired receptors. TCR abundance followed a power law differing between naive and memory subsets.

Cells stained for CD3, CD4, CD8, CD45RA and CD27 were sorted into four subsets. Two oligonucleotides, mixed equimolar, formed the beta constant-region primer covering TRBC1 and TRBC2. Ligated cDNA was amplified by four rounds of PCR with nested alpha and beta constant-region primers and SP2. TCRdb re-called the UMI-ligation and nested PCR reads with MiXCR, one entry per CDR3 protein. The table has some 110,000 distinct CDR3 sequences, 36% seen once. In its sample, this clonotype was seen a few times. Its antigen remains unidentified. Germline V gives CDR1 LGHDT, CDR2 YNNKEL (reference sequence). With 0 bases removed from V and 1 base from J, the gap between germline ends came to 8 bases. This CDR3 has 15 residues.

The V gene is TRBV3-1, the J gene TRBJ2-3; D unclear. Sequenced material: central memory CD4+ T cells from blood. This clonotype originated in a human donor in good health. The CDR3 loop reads CASSQDPAGTDTQYF. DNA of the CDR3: TGTGCCAGCAGCCAAGATCCCGCAGGCACAGATACGCAGTATTTT.